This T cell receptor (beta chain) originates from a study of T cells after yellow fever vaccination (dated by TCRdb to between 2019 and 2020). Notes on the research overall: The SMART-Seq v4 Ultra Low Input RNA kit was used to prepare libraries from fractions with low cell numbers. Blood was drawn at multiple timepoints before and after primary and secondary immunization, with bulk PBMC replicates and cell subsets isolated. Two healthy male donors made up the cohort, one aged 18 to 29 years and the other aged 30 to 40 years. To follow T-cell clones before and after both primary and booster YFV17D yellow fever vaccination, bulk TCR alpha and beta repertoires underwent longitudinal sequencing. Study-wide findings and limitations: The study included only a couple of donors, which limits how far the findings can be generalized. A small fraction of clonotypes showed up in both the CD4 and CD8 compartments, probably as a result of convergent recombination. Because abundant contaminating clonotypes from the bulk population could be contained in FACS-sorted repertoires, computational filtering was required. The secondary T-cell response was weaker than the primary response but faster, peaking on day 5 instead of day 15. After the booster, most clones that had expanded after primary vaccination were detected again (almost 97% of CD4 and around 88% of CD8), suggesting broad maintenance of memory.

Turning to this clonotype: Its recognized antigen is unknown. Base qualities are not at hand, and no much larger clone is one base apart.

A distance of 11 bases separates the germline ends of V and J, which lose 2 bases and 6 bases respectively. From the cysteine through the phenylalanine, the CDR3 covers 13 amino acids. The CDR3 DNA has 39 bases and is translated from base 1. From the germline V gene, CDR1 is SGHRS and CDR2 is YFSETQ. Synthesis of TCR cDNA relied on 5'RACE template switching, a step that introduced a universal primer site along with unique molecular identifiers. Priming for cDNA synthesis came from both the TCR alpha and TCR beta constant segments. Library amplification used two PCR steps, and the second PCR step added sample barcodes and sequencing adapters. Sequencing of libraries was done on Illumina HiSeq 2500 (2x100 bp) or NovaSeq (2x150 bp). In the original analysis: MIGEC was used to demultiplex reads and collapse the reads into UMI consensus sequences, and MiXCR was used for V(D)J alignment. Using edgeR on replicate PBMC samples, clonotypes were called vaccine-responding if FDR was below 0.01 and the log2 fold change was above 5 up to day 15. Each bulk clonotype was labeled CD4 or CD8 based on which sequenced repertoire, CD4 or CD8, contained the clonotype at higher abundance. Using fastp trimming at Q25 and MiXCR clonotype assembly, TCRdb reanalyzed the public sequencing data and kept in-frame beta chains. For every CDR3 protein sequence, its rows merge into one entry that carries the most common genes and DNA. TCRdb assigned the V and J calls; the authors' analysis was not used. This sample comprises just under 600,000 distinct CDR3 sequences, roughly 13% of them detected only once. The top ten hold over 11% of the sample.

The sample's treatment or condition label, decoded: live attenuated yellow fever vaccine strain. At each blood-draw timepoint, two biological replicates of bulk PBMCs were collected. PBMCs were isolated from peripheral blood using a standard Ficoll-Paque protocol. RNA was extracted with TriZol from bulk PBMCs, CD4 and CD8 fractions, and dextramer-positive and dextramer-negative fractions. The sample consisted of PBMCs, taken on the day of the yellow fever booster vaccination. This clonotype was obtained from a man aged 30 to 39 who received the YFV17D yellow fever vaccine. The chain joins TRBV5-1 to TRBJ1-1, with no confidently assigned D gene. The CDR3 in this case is CASSFYMGSEAFF. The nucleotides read TGCGCCAGCAGCTTCTACATGGGCTCTGAAGCTTTCTTT.